The TCR beta chain under discussion was sequenced for a study of blood T cell repertoires in COVID-19. Data came from immunoSEQ multiplex PCR; TCRdb stores just in-frame clones and leaves some out. This repertoire shows fewer than 300,000 clones, roughly nine tenths found once; its top ten account for 2% to 2.5%. Enrolment of Seattle patients took place during active infection, and they were followed longitudinally. Unmatched junction bases numbered 5, after V lost 4 bases and J lost 0 bases. Germline V lookup: CDR1 SQVTM, CDR2 ANQGSEA. CDR3 length: 15 amino acids. This receptor was taken from a woman aged 25-40 years with COVID-19, enrolled during active disease. The V call is TRBV29-1, the J call TRBJ1-1, with 10 bases matching TRBD1. What was sequenced was peripheral blood. The CDR3 region is CSVGTGGTMNTEAFF. The CDR3 DNA reads TGCAGCGTTGGGACAGGGGGGACCATGAACACTGAAGCTTTCTTT.